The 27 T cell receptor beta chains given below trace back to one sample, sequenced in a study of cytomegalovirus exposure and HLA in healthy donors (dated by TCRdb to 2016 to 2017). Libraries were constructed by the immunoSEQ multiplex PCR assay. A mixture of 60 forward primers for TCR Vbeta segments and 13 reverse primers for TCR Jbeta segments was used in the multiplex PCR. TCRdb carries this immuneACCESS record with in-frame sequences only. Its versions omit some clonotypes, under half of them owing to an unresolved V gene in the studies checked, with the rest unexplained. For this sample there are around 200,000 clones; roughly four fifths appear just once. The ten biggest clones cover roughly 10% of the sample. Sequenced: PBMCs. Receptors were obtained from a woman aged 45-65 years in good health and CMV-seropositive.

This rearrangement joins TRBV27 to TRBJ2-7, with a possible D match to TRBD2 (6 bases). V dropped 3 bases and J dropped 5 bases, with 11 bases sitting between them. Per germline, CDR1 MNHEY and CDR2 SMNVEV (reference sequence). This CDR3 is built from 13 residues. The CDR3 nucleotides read TGTGCCAGCAGTTTCTACAGCGGGCACGAGCAGTACTTC. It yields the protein CASSFYSGHEQYF.

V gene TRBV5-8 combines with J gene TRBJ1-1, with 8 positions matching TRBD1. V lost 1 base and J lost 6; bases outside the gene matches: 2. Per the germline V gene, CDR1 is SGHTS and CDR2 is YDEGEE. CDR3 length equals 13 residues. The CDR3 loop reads CASSLWTGPEAFF. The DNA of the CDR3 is TGTGCCAGCAGCTTGTGGACAGGGCCTGAAGCTTTCTTT.

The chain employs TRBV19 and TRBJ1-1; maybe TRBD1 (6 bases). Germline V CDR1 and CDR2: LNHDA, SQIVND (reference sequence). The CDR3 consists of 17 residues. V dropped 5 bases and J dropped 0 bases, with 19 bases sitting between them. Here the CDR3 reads CASSEYGDTVMNTEAFF. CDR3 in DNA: TGTGCCAGTAGTGAGTACGGGGACACCGTAATGAACACTGAAGCTTTCTTT. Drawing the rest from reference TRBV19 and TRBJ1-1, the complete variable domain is DGGITQSPKYLFRKEGQNVTLSCEQNLNHDAMYWYRQDPGQGLRLIYYSQIVNDFQKGDIAEGYSVSREKKESFPLTVTSAQKNPTAFYLCASSEYGDTVMNTEAFFGQGTRLTVV.

The CDR3 reads CASQGDYNEQFF. Written as DNA, the CDR3 is TGTGCTAGTCAGGGGGACTACAATGAGCAGTTCTTC. This chain joins TRBV12-5 and TRBJ2-1, with 7 bases matching TRBD1. Germline CDR1 reads LGHNT; CDR2 reads FRNRAP. This CDR3 region has 12 residues. The V gene end was trimmed by 8 bases and the J gene end by 3 bases; junction bases not matched to a gene: 1.

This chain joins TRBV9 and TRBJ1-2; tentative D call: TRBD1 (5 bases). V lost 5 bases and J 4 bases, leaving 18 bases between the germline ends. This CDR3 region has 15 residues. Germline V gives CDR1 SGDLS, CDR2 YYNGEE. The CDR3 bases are TGTGCCAGCAGTGAGCGGGGACTGCTGATCTATGGCTACACCTTC. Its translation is CASSERGLLIYGYTF.

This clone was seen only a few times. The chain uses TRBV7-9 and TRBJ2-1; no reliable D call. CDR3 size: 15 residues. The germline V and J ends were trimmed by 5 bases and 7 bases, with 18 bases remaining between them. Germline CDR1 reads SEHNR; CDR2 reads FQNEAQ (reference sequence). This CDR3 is CASSTSERVMNEQFF. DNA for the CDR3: TGTGCCAGCAGCACATCGGAACGGGTCATGAATGAGCAGTTCTTC.

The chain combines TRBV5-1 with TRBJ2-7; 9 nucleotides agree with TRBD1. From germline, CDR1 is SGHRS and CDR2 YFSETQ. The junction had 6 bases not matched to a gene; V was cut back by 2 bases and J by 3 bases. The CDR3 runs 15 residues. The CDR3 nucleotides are TGCGCCAGCAGCTTTGGTGGACAGGGGTACTACGAGCAGTACTTC. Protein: CASSFGGQGYYEQYF.

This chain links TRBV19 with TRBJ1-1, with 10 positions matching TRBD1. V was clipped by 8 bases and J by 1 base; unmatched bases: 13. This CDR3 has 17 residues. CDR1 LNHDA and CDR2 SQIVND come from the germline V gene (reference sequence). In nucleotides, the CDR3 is TGTGCCAGTGCGACGTTGACAGGGGGCGTCCGGAACACTGAAGCTTTCTTT. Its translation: CASATLTGGVRNTEAFF.

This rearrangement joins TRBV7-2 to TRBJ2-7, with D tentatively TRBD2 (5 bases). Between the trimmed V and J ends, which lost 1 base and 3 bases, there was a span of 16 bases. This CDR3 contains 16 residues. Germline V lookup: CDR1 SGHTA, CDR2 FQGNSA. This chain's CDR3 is CASSLGAAGMIYEQYF. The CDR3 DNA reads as TGTGCCAGCAGCTTAGGGGCCGCGGGCATGATCTACGAGCAGTACTTC.

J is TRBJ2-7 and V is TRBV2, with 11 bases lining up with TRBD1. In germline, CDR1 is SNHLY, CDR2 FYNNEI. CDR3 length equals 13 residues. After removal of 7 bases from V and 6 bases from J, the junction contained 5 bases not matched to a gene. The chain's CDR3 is CASMRTGGSEQYF. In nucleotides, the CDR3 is TGTGCCAGCATGAGGACAGGGGGCAGCGAGCAGTACTTC.

The CDR3 sequence: CASNPRGQGSTEAFF. DNA of the CDR3: TGTGCCAGTAACCCAAGGGGACAGGGTAGCACTGAAGCTTTCTTT. J is TRBJ1-1 and V is TRBV19, with 9 nucleotides matching TRBD1. With V trimmed by 7 bases and J by 4 bases, 10 bases remained unmatched. The CDR3 sequence is 15 residues long. Per the germline V gene, CDR1 is LNHDA and CDR2 is SQIVND (reference sequence).

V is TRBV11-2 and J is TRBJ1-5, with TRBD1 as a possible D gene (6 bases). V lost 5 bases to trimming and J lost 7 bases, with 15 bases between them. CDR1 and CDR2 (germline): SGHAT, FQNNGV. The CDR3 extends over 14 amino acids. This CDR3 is CASSVQGSGQPQHF. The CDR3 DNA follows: TGTGCCAGCAGCGTACAGGGTTCGGGCCAGCCCCAGCATTTT.

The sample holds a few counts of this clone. The CDR3: CAWSVWSGTEAFF. CDR3 sequence (DNA): TGTGCCTGGAGTGTTTGGTCGGGGACTGAAGCTTTCTTT. This chain links TRBV30 with TRBJ1-1, with unresolved D. V was clipped by 0 bases and J by 5 bases, with 10 bases between them. CDR1 is GTSNPN and CDR2 is SVGIG in the germline V gene (reference sequence). The CDR3 is made up of 13 amino acids.

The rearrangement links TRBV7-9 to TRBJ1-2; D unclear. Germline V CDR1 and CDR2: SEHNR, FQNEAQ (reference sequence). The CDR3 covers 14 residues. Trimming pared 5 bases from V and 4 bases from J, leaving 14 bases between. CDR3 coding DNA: TGTGCCAGCAGCGCCTCGACTGCCTTCTATGGCTACACCTTC. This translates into CASSASTAFYGYTF.

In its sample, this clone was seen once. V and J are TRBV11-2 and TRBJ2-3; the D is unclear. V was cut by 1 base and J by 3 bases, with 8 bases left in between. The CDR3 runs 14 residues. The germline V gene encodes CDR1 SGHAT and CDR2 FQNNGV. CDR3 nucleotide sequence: TGTGCCAGCAGCTTAGGAGTCGGGACAGATACGCAGTATTTT. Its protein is CASSLGVGTDTQYF.

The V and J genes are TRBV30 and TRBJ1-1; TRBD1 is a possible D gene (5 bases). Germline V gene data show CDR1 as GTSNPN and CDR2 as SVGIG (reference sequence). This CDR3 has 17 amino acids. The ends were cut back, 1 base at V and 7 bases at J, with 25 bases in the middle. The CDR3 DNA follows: TGTGCCTGGAGTGACAGGATGTGGGCAAGAGGAACGAATGAAGCTTTCTTT. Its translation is CAWSDRMWARGTNEAFF.

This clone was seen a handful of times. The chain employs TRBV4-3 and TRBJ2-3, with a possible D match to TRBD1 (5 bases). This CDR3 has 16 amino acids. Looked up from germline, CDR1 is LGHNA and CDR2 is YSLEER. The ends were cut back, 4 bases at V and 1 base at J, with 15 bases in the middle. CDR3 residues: CASSRLGQAGTDTQYF. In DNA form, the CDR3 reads TGCGCCAGCAGCCGTTTGGGGCAGGCAGGCACAGATACGCAGTATTTT.

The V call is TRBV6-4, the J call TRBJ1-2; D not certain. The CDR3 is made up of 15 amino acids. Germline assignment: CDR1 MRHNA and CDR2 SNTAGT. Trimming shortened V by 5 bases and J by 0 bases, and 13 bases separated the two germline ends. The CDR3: CASSFERSANYGYTF. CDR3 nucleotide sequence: TGTGCCAGCAGTTTTGAGCGGTCAGCTAACTATGGCTACACCTTC.

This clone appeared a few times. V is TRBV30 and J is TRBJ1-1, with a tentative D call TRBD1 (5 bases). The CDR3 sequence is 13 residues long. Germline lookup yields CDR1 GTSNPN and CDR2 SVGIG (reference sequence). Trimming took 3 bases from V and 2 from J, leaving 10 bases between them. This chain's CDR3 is CAWRRGRNTEAFF. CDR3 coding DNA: TGTGCCTGGAGAAGGGGTCGTAACACTGAAGCTTTCTTT. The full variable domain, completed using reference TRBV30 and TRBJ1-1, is SQTIHQWPATLVQPVGSPLSLECTVEGTSNPNLYWYRQAAGRGLQLLFYSVGIGQISSEVPQNLSASRPQDRQFILSSKKLLLSDSGFYLCAWRRGRNTEAFFGQGTRLTVV.

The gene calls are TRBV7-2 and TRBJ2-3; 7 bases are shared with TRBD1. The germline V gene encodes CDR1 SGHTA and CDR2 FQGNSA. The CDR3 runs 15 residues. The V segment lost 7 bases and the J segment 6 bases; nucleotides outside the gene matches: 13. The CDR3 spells CASTPTGRRGDTQYF. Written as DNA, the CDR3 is TGTGCCAGCACCCCTACAGGGCGCAGGGGGGATACGCAGTATTTT.

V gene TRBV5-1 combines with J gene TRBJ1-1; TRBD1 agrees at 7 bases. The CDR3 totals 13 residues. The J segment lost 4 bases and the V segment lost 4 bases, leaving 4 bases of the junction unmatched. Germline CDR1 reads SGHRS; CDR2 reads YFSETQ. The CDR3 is CASSVPGGTEAFF. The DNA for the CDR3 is TGCGCCAGCAGCGTACCAGGGGGCACTGAAGCTTTCTTT.

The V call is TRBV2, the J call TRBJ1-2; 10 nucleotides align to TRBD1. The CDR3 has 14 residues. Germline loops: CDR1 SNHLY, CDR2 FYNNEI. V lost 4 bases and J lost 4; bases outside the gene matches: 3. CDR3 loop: CASSATGGTYGYTF. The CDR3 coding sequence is TGTGCCAGCAGTGCGACAGGGGGCACCTATGGCTACACCTTC. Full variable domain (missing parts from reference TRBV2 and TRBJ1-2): EPEVTQTPSHQVTQMGQEVILRCVPISNHLYFYWYRQILGQKVEFLVSFYNNEISEKSEIFDDQFSVERPDGSNFTLKIRSTKLEDSAMYFCASSATGGTYGYTFGSGTRLTVV.

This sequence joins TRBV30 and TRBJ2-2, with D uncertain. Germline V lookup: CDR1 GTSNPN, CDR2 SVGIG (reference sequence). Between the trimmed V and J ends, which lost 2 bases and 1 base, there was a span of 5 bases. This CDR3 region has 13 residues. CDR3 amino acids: CAWSFWNTGELFF. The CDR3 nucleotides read TGTGCCTGGAGTTTCTGGAACACCGGGGAGCTGTTTTTT.

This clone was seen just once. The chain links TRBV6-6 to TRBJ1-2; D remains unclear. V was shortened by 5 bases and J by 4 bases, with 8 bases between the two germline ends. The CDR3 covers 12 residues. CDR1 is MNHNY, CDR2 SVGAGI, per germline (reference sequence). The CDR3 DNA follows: TGTGCCAGCAGTGCCCAGGTCTATGGCTACACCTTC. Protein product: CASSAQVYGYTF.

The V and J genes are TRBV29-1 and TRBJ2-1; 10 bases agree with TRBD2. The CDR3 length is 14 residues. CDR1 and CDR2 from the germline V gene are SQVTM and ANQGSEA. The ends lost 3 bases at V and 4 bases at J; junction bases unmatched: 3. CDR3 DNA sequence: TGCAGCGTTGATCCTAGCGGGGGATACAATGAGCAGTTCTTC. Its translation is CSVDPSGGYNEQFF.

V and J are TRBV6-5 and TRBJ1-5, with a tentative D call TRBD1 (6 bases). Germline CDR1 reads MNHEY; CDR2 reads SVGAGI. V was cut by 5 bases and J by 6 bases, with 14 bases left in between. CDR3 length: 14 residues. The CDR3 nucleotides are TGTGCCAGCAGTGAGGTAGGGGGTCGTCAGCCCCAGCATTTT. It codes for CASSEVGGRQPQHF.

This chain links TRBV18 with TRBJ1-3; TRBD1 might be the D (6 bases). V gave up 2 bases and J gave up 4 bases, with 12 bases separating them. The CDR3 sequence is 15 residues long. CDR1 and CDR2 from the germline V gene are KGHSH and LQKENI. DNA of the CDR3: TGTGCCAGCTCACCATCAGGGGAGCAAGGAAACACCATATATTTT. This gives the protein CASSPSGEQGNTIYF. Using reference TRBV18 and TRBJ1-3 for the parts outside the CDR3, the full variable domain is NAGVMQNPRHLVRRRGQEARLRCSPMKGHSHVYWYRQLPEEGLKFMVYLQKENIIDESGMPKERFSAEFPKEGPSILRIQQVVRGDSAAYFCASSPSGEQGNTIYFGEGSWLTVV.